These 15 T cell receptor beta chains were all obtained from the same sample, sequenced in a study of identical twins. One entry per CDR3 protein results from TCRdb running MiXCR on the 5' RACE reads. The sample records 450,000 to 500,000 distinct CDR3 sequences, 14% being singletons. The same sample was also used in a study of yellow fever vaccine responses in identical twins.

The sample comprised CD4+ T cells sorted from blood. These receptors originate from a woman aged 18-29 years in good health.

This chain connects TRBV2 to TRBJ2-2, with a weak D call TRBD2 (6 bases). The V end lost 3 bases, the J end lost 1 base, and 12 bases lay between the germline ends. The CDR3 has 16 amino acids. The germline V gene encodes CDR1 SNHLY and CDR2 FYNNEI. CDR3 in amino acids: CASSDVAGRNTGELFF. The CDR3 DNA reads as TGTGCCAGCAGTGACGTTGCGGGGCGGAACACCGGGGAGCTGTTTTTT.

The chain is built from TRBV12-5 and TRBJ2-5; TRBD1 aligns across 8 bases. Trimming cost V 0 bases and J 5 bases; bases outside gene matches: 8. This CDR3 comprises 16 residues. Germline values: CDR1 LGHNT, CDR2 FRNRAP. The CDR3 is CASGLVLGQGHETQYF. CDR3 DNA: TGTGCTAGTGGTTTGGTACTTGGACAGGGCCATGAGACCCAGTACTTC. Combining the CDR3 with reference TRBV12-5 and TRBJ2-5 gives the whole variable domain DARVTQTPRHKVTEMGQEVTMRCQPILGHNTVFWYRQTMMQGLELLAYFRNRAPLDDSGMPKDRFSAEMPDATLATLKIQPSEPRDSAVYFCASGLVLGQGHETQYFGPGTRLLVL.

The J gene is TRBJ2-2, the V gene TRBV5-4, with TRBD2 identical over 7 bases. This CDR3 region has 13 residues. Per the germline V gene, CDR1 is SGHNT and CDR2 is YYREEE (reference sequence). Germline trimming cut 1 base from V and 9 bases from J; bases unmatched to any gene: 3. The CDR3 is CASSLSGTRELFF. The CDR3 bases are TGTGCCAGCAGCTTGAGCGGGACGAGGGAGCTGTTTTTT.

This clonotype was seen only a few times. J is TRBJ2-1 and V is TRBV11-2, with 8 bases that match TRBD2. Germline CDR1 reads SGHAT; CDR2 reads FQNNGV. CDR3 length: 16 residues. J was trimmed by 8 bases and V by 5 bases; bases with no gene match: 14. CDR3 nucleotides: TGTGCCAGCAGCCTTCAGGGCGGGGGGAAGGCGGATGAGCAGTTCTTC. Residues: CASSLQGGGKADEQFF.

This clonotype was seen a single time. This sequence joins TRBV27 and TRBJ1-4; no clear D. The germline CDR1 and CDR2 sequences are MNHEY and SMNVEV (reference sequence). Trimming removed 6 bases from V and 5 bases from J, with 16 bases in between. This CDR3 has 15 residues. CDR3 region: CASRTLKSLNEKLFF. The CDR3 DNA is TGTGCCAGCAGAACCCTGAAAAGCTTAAATGAAAAACTGTTTTTT.

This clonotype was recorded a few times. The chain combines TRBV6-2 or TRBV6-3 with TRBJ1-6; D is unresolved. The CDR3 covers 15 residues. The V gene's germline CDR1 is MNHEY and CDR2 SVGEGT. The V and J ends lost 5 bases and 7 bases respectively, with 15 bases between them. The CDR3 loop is CASSHRLSGNSPLHF. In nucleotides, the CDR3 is TGTGCCAGCAGTCATCGGCTCTCTGGGAATTCACCCCTCCACTTT.

The CDR3 DNA is TGTGCCAGCAGTCCATATGGGGGGCTAGGGGCCAAAAACATTCAGTACTTC. It specifies CASSPYGGLGAKNIQYF. This sequence joins TRBV2 and TRBJ2-4; D is perhaps TRBD1 or TRBD2 (6 bases each). V lost 5 bases and J lost 1, with 18 bases in between. The germline V gene has CDR1 SNHLY and CDR2 FYNNEI. The CDR3 is 17 amino acids.

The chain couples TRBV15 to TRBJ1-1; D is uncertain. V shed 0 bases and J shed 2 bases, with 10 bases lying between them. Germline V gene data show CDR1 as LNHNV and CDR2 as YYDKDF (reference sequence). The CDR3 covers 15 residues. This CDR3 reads CATSRDSQANTEAFF. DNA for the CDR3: TGTGCCACCAGCAGAGATTCTCAGGCCAACACTGAAGCTTTCTTT.

CDR3 sequence reads: CSARAPGLLAKNIQYF. Here the CDR3 DNA reads TGCAGTGCTAGAGCACCGGGCCTTCTAGCCAAAAACATTCAGTACTTC. This chain connects TRBV20-1 to TRBJ2-4, with D unresolved. From germline, CDR1 is DFQATT and CDR2 SNEGSKA (reference sequence). Trimming stripped 1 base from V and 0 bases from J, with 13 bases between. The CDR3 is 16 residues long.

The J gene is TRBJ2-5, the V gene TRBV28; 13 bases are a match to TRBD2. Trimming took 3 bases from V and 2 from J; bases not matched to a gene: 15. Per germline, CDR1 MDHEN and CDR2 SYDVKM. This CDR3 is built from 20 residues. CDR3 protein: CASSFTSGGASYGKQETQYF. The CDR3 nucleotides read TGTGCCAGCAGTTTTACTAGCGGGGGGGCCTCGTACGGGAAGCAAGAGACCCAGTACTTC.

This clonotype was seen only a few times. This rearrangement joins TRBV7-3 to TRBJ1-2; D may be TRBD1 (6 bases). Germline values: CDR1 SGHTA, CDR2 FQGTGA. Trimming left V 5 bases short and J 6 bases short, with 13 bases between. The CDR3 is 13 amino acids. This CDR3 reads CASSPSGVNGYTF. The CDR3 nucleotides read TGTGCCAGCAGCCCCTCAGGGGTCAATGGCTACACCTTC. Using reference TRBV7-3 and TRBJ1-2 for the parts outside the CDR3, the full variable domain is GAGVSQTPSNKVTEKGKYVELRCDPISGHTALYWYRQSLGQGPEFLIYFQGTGAADDSGLPNDRFFAVRPEGSVSTLKIQRTERGDSAVYLCASSPSGVNGYTFGSGTRLTVV.

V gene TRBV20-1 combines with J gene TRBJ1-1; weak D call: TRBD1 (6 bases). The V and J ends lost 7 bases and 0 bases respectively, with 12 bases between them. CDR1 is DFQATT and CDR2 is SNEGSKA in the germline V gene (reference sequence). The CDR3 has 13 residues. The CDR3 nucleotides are TGCAGTGTCCCCAGGGGAATGAACACTGAAGCTTTCTTT. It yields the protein CSVPRGMNTEAFF.

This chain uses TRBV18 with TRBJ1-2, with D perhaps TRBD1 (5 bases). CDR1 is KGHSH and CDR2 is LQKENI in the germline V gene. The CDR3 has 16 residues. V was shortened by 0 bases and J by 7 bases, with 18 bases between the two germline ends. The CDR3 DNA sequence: TGTGCCAGCTCACCACCGGTTGGAGGGGATATATCTGGCTACACCTTC. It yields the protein CASSPPVGGDISGYTF.

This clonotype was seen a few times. The DNA of the CDR3 is TGTGCCAGCAGTTATATCGGCAGCAATCAGCCCCAGCATTTT. Its translation is CASSYIGSNQPQHF. The chain couples TRBV6-5 to TRBJ1-5; D uncertain. V was trimmed by 3 bases and J by 1 base, leaving 7 bases between them. CDR3 length: 14 amino acids. Germline V gene lookup returns CDR1 MNHEY and CDR2 SVGAGI.

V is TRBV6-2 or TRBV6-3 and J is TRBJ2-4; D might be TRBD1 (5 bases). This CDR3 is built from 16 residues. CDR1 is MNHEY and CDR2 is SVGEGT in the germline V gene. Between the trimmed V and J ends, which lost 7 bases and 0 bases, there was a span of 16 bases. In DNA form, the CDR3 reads TGTGCCAGCACTCAAAGGGGCGCCGTAGCCAAAAACATTCAGTACTTC. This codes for CASTQRGAVAKNIQYF.